This T cell receptor (beta chain) was documented in a study of technical replicates of blood from a handful of donors. V lost 3 bases and J lost 0, with 11 bases in between. CDR1 and CDR2 from the germline V gene are MDHEN and SYDVKM. This CDR3 spans 15 amino acids. Measured with immunoSEQ multiplex PCR; TCRdb has only the in-frame clones, and not every one. The repertoire holds under 75,000 clones, with approximately 96% as singletons. V and J are TRBV28 and TRBJ1-2; D call uncertain. The sequence was obtained from a human donor in good health. The sequencing input was T cells isolated from PBMCs. The CDR3 DNA reads TGTGCCAGCAGTTTGTCCGGTGGAGCTAACTATGGCTACACCTTC. Its translation: CASSLSGGANYGYTF.